The T cell receptor beta chain described here comes from a study of T cells after yellow fever vaccination. CDR1 and CDR2 (germline): KGHSH, LQKENI. This CDR3 spans 17 amino acids. With V trimmed by 6 bases and J by 0 bases, 10 bases remained unmatched. The study made its TCR cDNA through 5'RACE template switching. That step introduced a universal primer site along with UMIs. MiXCR, applied by TCRdb to the 5' RACE reads, yields one record per CDR3 protein. The profile shows hundreds of thousands of distinct CDR3 sequences, over 5% of them singletons. As to this clonotype: As yet, its antigen is unknown.

Whole-study results and caveats: Though weaker, the secondary response peaked faster, on day 5 versus 15. Of the clonotypes, a small share occurred in both CD4 and CD8 compartments.

This sample comprised PBMCs, obtained 5 days after the yellow fever booster vaccination. This clonotype originated in a man in his thirties or forties who received the YFV17D yellow fever vaccine. The chain employs TRBV18 and TRBJ1-2; 10 bases agree with TRBD1. The CDR3 sequence is CASSPVKGQGSNYGYTF. Written as DNA, the CDR3 is TGTGCCAGCTCGCCTGTCAAGGGACAGGGGTCTAACTATGGCTACACCTTC.